This TCR beta chain derives from a study of control samples from healthy donors and cancer patients. Germline V CDR1 and CDR2: SGHTA, FQGTGA. The CDR3 has 16 residues. Trimming pared 2 bases from V and 0 bases from J, leaving 11 bases between. The data were produced by immunoSEQ multiplex PCR, yet TCRdb's version contains in-frame clones alone and is incomplete. The table lists approximately 170,000 clones, 93% of them singletons. The sequence came from a woman aged 60 to 75 in good health. This rearrangement joins TRBV7-3 to TRBJ2-1; D possibly matches TRBD1 or TRBD2 (5 bases each). Sequencing was performed on blood. The CDR3 bases are TGTGCCAGCAGCTTAGCTGGGACCCACTCCTACAATGAGCAGTTCTTC. Translating gives CASSLAGTHSYNEQFF.